The clone carrying this T cell receptor (beta chain) was counted a few times. The antigen remains unidentified. J was trimmed by 2 bases and V by 4 bases; bases with no gene match: 6. The V gene's germline CDR1 is SGHNT and CDR2 YYREEE (reference sequence). The CDR3 sequence is 15 residues long. The record originates from a study of cytomegalovirus exposure and HLA in healthy donors. Study outcomes and limitations: TCR beta sequences reportedly predicted most subjects' HLA-A and HLA-B alleles accurately.

PCR employed 60 Vbeta and 13 Jbeta primers. This table comes from immunoSEQ multiplex PCR, and its TCRdb copy is limited to in-frame clones, with some not included. The data contain 110,000 or so clones, 60% to 80% of them seen just once; the ten biggest clones take up approximately 5%. The receptor was derived from a woman aged 30 to 39 in good health and CMV-seropositive. This chain connects TRBV5-4 to TRBJ2-7; 10 positions agree with TRBD2. Input material: PBMCs. CDR3 bases: TGTGCCAGCAGCAAGGGACTAGCGACCACCTACGAGCAGTACTTC. It is translated as CASSKGLATTYEQYF.